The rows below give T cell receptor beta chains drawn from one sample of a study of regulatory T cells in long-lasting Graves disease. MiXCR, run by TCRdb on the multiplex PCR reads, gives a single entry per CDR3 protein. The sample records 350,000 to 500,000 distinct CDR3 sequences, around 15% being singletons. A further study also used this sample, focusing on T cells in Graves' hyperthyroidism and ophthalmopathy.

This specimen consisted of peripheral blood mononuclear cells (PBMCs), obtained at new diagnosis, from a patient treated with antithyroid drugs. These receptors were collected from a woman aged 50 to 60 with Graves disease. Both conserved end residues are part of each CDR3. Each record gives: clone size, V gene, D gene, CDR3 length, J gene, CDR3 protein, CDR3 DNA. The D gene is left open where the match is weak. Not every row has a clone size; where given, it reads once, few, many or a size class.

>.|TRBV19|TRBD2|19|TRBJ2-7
CASSIDLSILTSGTYEQYF
TGTGCCAGTAGTATAGATTTGAGTATACTGACTAGCGGGACCTACGAGCAGTACTTC
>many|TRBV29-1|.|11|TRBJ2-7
CSVDDSYEQYF
TGCAGCGTTGATGACTCCTACGAGCAGTACTTC
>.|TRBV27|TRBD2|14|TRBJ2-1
CASTRTSGINEQFF
TGTGCCAGCACCCGGACTAGCGGGATTAATGAGCAGTTCTTC
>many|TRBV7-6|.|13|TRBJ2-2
CASSFKNTGELFF
TGTGCCAGCAGTTTCAAGAACACCGGGGAGCTGTTTTTT
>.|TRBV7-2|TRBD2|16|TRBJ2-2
CASSPRGASGSRELFF
TGTGCCAGCAGCCCCCGGGGGGCTAGCGGGAGCAGGGAGCTGTTTTTT
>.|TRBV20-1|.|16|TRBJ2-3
CSARDLVGGPLDTQYF
TGCAGTGCTAGAGATCTCGTGGGAGGCCCTTTGGATACGCAGTATTTT
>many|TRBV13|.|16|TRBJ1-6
CASSLSRAGRNSPLHF
TGTGCCAGCAGCTTAAGCAGGGCCGGTCGTAATTCACCCCTCCACTTT
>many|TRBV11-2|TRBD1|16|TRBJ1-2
CASSLDWDRVNYGYTF
TGTGCCAGCAGCTTAGACTGGGACAGGGTAAACTATGGCTACACCTTC
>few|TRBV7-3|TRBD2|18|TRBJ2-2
CASSLTRTSGTFTGELFF
TGTGCCAGCAGCTTAACCCGGACTAGCGGTACCTTCACCGGGGAGCTGTTTTTT
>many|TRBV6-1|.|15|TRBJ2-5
CASRTGVSSPETQYF
TGTGCCAGCAGAACCGGAGTTTCCTCCCCCGAGACCCAGTACTTC